The present T cell receptor (beta chain) was sequenced within a study of blood T cell repertoires in COVID-19. Background on the study: Donors in the United States, Italy and Spain gave samples during acute or convalescent COVID-19.

As for this clone: Other DNA sequences in this specimen translate into the identical CDR3.

This CDR3 spans 15 amino acids. Trimming removed 4 bases from V and 1 base from J; junction bases left unmatched: 1. Germline CDR1 and CDR2: LGHDT and YNNKEL (reference sequence). In the source study's methods: How many nucleated cells were present was estimated from reference gene primer amplification. Method: immunoSEQ multiplex PCR; TCRdb's copy keeps in-frame clones and lacks some. The V and J calls and clone size are taken from that table; D and trimming were inferred from the DNA. Altogether under 150,000 clones are present, approximately 77% being singletons, with the ten largest covering around 18%.

This TCR derives from a man older than 75 with acute or convalescent COVID-19. This rearrangement joins TRBV3-1 (or the pseudogene TRBV3-2) to TRBJ2-3; 11 nucleotides align to TRBD2. Sequenced material: peripheral blood. The CDR3 spells CASSPSGGRTDTQYF. CDR3 nucleotides: TGTGCCAGCAGCCCTAGCGGGGGGCGCACAGATACGCAGTATTTT.